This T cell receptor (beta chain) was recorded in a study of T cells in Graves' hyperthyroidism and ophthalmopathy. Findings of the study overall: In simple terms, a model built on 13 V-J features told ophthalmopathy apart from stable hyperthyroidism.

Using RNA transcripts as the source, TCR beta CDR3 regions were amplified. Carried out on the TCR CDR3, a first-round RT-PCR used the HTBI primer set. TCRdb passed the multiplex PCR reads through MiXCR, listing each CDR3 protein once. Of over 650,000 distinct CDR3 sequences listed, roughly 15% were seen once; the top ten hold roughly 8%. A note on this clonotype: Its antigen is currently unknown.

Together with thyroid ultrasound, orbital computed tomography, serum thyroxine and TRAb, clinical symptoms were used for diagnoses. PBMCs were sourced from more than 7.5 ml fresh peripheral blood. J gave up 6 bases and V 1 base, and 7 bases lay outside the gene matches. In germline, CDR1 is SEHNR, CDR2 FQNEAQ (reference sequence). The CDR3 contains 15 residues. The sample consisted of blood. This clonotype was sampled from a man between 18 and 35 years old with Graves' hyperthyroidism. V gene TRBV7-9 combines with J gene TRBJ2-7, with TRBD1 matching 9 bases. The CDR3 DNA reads TGTGCCAGCAGCTTAGTGGGACAGGGACCTGGCGAGCAGTACTTC. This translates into CASSLVGQGPGEQYF.